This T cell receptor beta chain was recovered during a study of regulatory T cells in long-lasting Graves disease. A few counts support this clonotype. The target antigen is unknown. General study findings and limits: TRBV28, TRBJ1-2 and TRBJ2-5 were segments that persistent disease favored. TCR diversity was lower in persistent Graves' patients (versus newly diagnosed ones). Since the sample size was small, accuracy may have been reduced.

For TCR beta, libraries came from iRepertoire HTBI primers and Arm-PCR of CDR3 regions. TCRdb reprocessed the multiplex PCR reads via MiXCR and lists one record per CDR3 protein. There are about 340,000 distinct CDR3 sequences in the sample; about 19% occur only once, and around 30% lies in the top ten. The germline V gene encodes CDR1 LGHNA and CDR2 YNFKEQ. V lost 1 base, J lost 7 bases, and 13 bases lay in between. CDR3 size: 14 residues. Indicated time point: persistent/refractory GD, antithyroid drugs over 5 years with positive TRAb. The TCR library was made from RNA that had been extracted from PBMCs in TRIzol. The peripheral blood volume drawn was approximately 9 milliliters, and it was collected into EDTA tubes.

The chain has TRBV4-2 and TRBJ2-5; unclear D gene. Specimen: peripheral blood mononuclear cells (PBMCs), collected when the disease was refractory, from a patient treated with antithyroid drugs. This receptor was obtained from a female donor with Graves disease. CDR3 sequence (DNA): TGTGCCAGCAGCCAAGGAATTAGAGAGGTGACCCAGTACTTC. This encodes CASSQGIREVTQYF.